The present T cell receptor (beta chain) was sequenced within a study of OX40 agonist ivuxolimab in advanced cancers. Study overall: Across the patients, intravenous ivuxolimab was delivered every 2 weeks at 0.01 to 10 mg/kg. Study observations and caveats: At doses 0.1 to 3.0 mg/kg, CD4+ and CD8+ clones expanded.

Autoimmune disease history or systemic immunosuppression excluded patients. Details on this clone: Its antigen is unknown.

Clones were sequenced by immunoSEQ multiplex PCR, and TCRdb holds only the in-frame ones, with some missing. Of some 64,000 clones in the sample, roughly nine tenths were seen once. The CDR3 loop spans 13 amino acids. V was clipped by 0 bases and J by 2 bases, with 6 bases between them. Germline assignment: CDR1 SGHDT and CDR2 YYEEEE. The sample consisted of CD4+ or CD8+ T cells sorted from blood, taken in a trial of the OX40 agonist ivuxolimab. The chain joins TRBV5-6 to TRBJ2-7, with D possibly matching TRBD2 (5 bases). The receptor was isolated from an adult with an advanced solid tumor such as melanoma, head and neck, liver or kidney cancer. The CDR3 DNA follows: TGTGCCAGCAGCTTGGCGGGGACCTACGAGCAGTACTTC. Its translation: CASSLAGTYEQYF.